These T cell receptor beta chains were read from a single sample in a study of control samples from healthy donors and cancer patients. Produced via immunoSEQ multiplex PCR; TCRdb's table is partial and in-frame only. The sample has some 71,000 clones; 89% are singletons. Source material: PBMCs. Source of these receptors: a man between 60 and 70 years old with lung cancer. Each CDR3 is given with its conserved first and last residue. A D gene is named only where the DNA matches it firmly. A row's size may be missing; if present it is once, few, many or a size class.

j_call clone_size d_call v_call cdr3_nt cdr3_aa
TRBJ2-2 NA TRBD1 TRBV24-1 TGTGCCACCAGTGACCCTGAACAGGGGGCGGCCGGGGAGCTGTTTTTT CATSDPEQGAAGELFF
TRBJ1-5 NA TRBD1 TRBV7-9 TGTGCCAGCAGCTTAGATTTGACAGGGGGAAATCAGCCCCAGCATTTT CASSLDLTGGNQPQHF
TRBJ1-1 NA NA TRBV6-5 TGTGCCAGCAGTTACAGAGGGAGTTACACTGAAGCTTTCTTT CASSYRGSYTEAFF
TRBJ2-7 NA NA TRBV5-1 TGCGCCAGCAGCTTGGGCATAAGCTACGACAGGTACGAGCAGTACTTC CASSLGISYDRYEQYF
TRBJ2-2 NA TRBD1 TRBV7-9 TGTGCCAGTGGGGACAGGGGGAACACCGGGGAGCTGTTTTTT CASGDRGNTGELFF
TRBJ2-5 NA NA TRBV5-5 TGTGCCAGCAGCTTGGGGATTCTGGGGCAAGAGACCCAGTACTTC CASSLGILGQETQYF
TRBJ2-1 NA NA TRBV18 TGTGCCAGCTCACCATCTGGCGATGAGCAGTTCTTC CASSPSGDEQFF
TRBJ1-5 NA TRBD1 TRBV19 TGTGCCAGTAGCCCGACAGGGGGCAATCAGCCCCAGCATTTT CASSPTGGNQPQHF
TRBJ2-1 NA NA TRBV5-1 TGCGCCAGCAGCTTTTCGGGGAGCTCCTACAATGAGCAGTTCTTC CASSFSGSSYNEQFF
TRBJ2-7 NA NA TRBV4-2 TGTGCCAGCAGCCAAGAATTTGCAGGGTCGGGCTACGAGCAGTACTTC CASSQEFAGSGYEQYF
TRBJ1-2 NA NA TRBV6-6 TGTGCCAGCAGTAACATCTATGGCTACACCTTC CASSNIYGYTF
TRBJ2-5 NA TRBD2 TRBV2 TGTGCCAGCAGTGGTAATAGCGGGGGGCTTCAAGAGACCCAGTACTTC CASSGNSGGLQETQYF
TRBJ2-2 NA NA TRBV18 TGTGCCAGCTCACCACGGGGGGCCGTCGGGGAGCTGTTTTTT CASSPRGAVGELFF
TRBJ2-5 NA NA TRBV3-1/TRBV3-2 TGTGCCAGCAGCCAAGATTTGGGGGTAGGTGAGACCCAGTACTTC CASSQDLGVGETQYF
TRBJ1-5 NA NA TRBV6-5 TGTGCCAGCAGTATGGGGGAGAGTCAGCCCCAGCATTTT CASSMGESQPQHF
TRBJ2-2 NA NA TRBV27 TGTGCCAGCAGTTACCTACAGGACACCGGGGAGCTGTTTTTT CASSYLQDTGELFF
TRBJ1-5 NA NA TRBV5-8 TGTGCCAGCAGCTCGCGATCTTATAGCAATCAGCCCCAGCATTTT CASSSRSYSNQPQHF
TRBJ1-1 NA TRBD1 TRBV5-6 TGTGCCAGCAGTCGGGACAGCCCTATGAACACTGAAGCTTTCTTT CASSRDSPMNTEAFF
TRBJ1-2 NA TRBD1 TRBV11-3 TGTGCCAGCAGCCGGGACAGGGGAGGGGGCTACACCTTC CASSRDRGGGYTF
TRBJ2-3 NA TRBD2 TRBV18 TGTGCCAGCTCACCCCGACTAGCGGGGGCCGGCACAGATACGCAGTATTTT CASSPRLAGAGTDTQYF
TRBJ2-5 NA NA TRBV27 TGTGCCAGCAGTTTAGTGGAGACCCAGTACTTC CASSLVETQYF
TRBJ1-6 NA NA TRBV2 TGTGCCAGCAAGGGGTCGAATAATTCACCCCTCCACTTT CASKGSNNSPLHF
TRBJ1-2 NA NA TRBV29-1 TGCAGCGTTGAAGCCGCGAACTATGGCTACACCTTC CSVEAANYGYTF
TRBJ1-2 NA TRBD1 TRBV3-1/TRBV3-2 TGTGCCAGCAGCCAAGGTCCCCGGACAGGGGTAACGGATGGCTACACCTTC CASSQGPRTGVTDGYTF
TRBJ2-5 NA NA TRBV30 TGTGCCTGGAAATCTGGGAGAGAGACCCAGTACTTC CAWKSGRETQYF
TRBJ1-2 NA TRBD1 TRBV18 TGTGCCAGCTCACCACTGGGACAGGGGGCTTCCTATGGCTACACCTTC CASSPLGQGASYGYTF
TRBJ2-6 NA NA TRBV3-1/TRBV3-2 TGTGCCAGCAGCCGGCCCTTGGGAGGGGCCAACGTCCTGACTTTC CASSRPLGGANVLTF
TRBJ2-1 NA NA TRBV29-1 TGCAGCGTTGGCTTGGGGTGGAATGAGCAGTTCTTC CSVGLGWNEQFF
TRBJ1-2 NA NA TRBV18 TGTGCCAGCTCACCTGGAAGTATCAGGGGCTACACCTTC CASSPGSIRGYTF
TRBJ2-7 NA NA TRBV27 TGTGCCAGCAGTTTATACAGGGACTCCTACGAGCAGTACTTC CASSLYRDSYEQYF
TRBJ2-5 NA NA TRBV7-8 TGTGCCAGCAGCCGACTGATAGTAAAAGAGACCCAGTACTTC CASSRLIVKETQYF
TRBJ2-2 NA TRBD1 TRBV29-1 TGCAGCGTTGAAGGACAGGGGTCCGGGGAGCTGTTTTTT CSVEGQGSGELFF
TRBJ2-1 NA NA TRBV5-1 TGCGCCAGCAGCATGGGACGGAACTCCTACAATGGGCAGTTCTTC CASSMGRNSYNGQFF
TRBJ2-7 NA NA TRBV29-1 TGCAGCGTTGTTTCACAGACCTACGAGCAGTACTTC CSVVSQTYEQYF
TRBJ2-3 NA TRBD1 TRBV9 TGTGCCAGCAGCGTAGTAGAGGGGGCAGGAGATACGCAGTATTTT CASSVVEGAGDTQYF
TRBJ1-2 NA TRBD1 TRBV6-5 TGTGCCAGCAGTCCGACAGGGTTAGGCTACACCTTC CASSPTGLGYTF
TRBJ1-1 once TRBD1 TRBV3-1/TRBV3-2 TGTGCCAGCAGCCAAGTAACGGGGACAGGGGGCATGAACACTGAAGCTTTCTTT CASSQVTGTGGMNTEAFF
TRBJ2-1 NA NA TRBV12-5 TGTGCTAGTGGTTTATGGAATGAGCAGTTCTTC CASGLWNEQFF
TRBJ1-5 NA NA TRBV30 TGTGCCTGGAGTGTACTGAGCAATCAGCCCCAGCATTTT CAWSVLSNQPQHF
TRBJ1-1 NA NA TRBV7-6 TGTGCCAGCAGCTTAATGACAGGAGGGAACACTGAAGCTTTCTTT CASSLMTGGNTEAFF
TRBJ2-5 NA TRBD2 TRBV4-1 TGCGCCAGCAGCCAACTAGCGGGGGGACGACAAGAGACCCAGTACTTC CASSQLAGGRQETQYF
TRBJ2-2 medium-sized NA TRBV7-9 TGTGCCAGCAGCTCCCCAACCGGGGAGCTGTTTTTT CASSSPTGELFF
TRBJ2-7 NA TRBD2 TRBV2 TGTGCCAGCAGTGAACTGAGCGGGGGTTGGGAGCAGTACTTC CASSELSGGWEQYF
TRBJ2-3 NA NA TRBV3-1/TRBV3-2 TGTGCCAGCAGCCAAGCTACGAAGAAAAGGGATACGCAGTATTTT CASSQATKKRDTQYF
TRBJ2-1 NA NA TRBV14 TGTGCCAGCAGCCCTACAGGTCCGGACAACCAACTCTACAATGAGCAGTTCTTC CASSPTGPDNQLYNEQFF
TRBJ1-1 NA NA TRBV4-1 TGCGCCAGCAGCCGTGTAAGGGGAAACACTGAAGCTTTCTTT CASSRVRGNTEAFF
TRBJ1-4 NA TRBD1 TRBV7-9 TGTGCCAGCAGCTCAAGGGACAGGGGGACAACTAATGAAAAACTGTTTTTT CASSSRDRGTTNEKLFF
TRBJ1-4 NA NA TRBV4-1 TGCGCCAGCAGCCTCCAGGGTACCAATGAAAAACTGTTTTTT CASSLQGTNEKLFF
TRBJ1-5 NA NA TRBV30 TGTGCCTGGAGTCTCCGGGACACCTACGGCAATCAGCCCCAGCATTTT CAWSLRDTYGNQPQHF
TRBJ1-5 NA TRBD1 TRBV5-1 TGCGCCAGCAGCCTTTCTTGGCCCGACAGGGAGCCCCAGCATTTT CASSLSWPDREPQHF
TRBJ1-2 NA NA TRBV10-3 TGTGCCATCAGGCTCTCCGGCACCGCGGGAGGTGGCTACACCTTC CAIRLSGTAGGGYTF
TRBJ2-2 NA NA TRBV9 TGTGCCAGCACATGGACAGCCACCGGGGAGCTGTTTTTT CASTWTATGELFF
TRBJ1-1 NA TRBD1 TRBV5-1 TGCGCCAGCAGCTATGACAGGGCGAACACTGAAGCTTTCTTT CASSYDRANTEAFF
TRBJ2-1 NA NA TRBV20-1 TGCAGTGCTAGTGCCCGGGGAGATGAGCAGTTCTTC CSASARGDEQFF
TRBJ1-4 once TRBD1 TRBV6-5 TGTGCCAGCAGTTACTCCGGGACAGGCTTCAATGAAAAACTGTTTTTT CASSYSGTGFNEKLFF
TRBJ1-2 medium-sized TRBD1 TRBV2 TGTGCCAGCAGCATAACCGGGACAGGGGGTGAAGCCTTC CASSITGTGGEAF
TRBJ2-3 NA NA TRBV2 TGTGCCAGCAGTGAACGGTGGAGCTCAGAGGGGGGTACGCAGTATTTT CASSERWSSEGGTQYF